Listed here are 20 T cell receptor beta chains from one sample, sequenced in a study of T cells after yellow fever vaccination. TCRdb analysed the 5' RACE reads with MiXCR anew, one entry per CDR3 protein. The data hold more than 300,000 distinct CDR3 sequences, with 6.8% observed a single time. The material sequenced was PBMCs, taken about 41 days after the first yellow fever vaccination. All receptors come from a man younger than 35 who received the YFV17D yellow fever vaccine.

This clonotype showed up many times. The chain employs TRBV7-9 and TRBJ1-5, with D tentatively TRBD1 (5 bases). Germline V gene sequence: CDR1 SEHNR, CDR2 FQNEAQ (reference sequence). The CDR3 runs to 14 residues. V dropped 5 bases and J dropped 0 bases, with 8 bases sitting between them. The CDR3 region has the DNA TGTGCCAGCAGCCCGACAGTTAGCAATCAGCCCCAGCATTTT. Translation: CASSPTVSNQPQHF.

V usage is TRBV7-2 and J usage is TRBJ1-1; possible D gene TRBD1, 6 bases. Trimming pared 6 bases from V and 1 base from J, leaving 9 bases between. This CDR3 spans 13 amino acids. Germline V CDR1 and CDR2: SGHTA, FQGNSA. The CDR3 here is CASSRTANTEAFF. CDR3 DNA: TGTGCCAGCAGTCGGACAGCGAACACTGAAGCTTTCTTT.

This clonotype was recorded at least ten times. CDR3 DNA sequence: TGTGCCAGCGCCGTTAACTATGGCTACACCTTC. This gives the protein CASAVNYGYTF. The genes are TRBV2 and TRBJ1-2; D not certain. CDR3 length: 11 amino acids. In germline, CDR1 is SNHLY, CDR2 FYNNEI. V shed 8 bases and J shed 1 base, with 5 bases lying between them.

This clonotype was recorded a few times. This sequence joins TRBV28 and TRBJ1-3; weak D call: TRBD1 (6 bases). V was pared by 7 bases and J by 3 bases, with 13 bases between. CDR1 is MDHEN, CDR2 SYDVKM, per germline. This CDR3 contains 14 residues. The CDR3 protein is CASILDSIGNTIYF. The CDR3 DNA follows: TGTGCCAGCATCCTGGACAGTATTGGAAACACCATATATTTT. The full variable domain, completed using reference TRBV28 and TRBJ1-3, is DVKVTQSSRYLVKRTGEKVFLECVQDMDHENMFWYRQDPGLGLRLIYFSYDVKMKEKGDIPEGYSVSREKKERFSLILESASTNQTSMYLCASILDSIGNTIYFGEGSWLTVV.

The chain combines TRBV20-1 with TRBJ2-7; tentatively, D is TRBD1 or TRBD2 (5 bases each). V lost 6 bases and J 5 bases, leaving 23 bases between the germline ends. The germline gives CDR1 DFQATT, CDR2 SNEGSKA (reference sequence). CDR3 length: 15 residues. CDR3 coding DNA: TGCAGTGCGGGGGTGGGCCCGGGAATGGATAACGAGCAGTACTTC. This gives the protein CSAGVGPGMDNEQYF.

This clonotype was recorded many times. This sequence joins TRBV12-3 or TRBV12-4 and TRBJ2-7; 8 bases line up with TRBD1. Germline trimming cut 6 bases from V and 6 bases from J; bases unmatched to any gene: 13. This CDR3 spans 15 amino acids. The CDR3 spells CASRAGGAGRAEQYF. CDR3 nucleotides: TGTGCCAGCAGGGCAGGGGGCGCGGGGCGGGCCGAGCAGTACTTC.

This clonotype was counted a few times. The V gene is TRBV19, the J gene TRBJ2-7; TRBD1 or TRBD2 may be the D gene (5 bases each). The CDR3 is made up of 13 amino acids. CDR1 is LNHDA and CDR2 is SQIVND in the germline V gene (reference sequence). The V gene lost 3 bases and the J gene lost 3 bases, with 9 bases spanning the gap. The CDR3 here is CASSMGPFYEQYV. The CDR3 DNA is TGTGCCAGTAGTATGGGACCGTTCTACGAGCAGTACGTC.

This chain links TRBV4-3 with TRBJ1-2; D uncertain. CDR1 is LGHNA, CDR2 YSLEER, per germline. The CDR3 has 12 amino acids. The V and J ends lost 7 bases and 4 bases respectively, with 10 bases between them. This chain's CDR3 is CASNSPGYGYTF. The CDR3 bases are TGCGCCAGCAACTCGCCTGGCTATGGCTACACCTTC.

This clonotype was observed a handful of times. The chain combines TRBV6-5 with TRBJ2-1; tentative D call: TRBD2 (7 bases). Trimming cost V 0 bases and J 8 bases, with 11 bases left between them. Germline V lookup: CDR1 MNHEY, CDR2 SVGAGI. CDR3 size: 14 residues. DNA for the CDR3: TGTGCCAGCAGTTACTCACGGGGGGCGGATGAGCAGTTCTTC. This translates into CASSYSRGADEQFF.

This clonotype has more than one count but fewer than ten. J is TRBJ2-5 and V is TRBV6-6; the D gene is possibly TRBD2 (6 bases). The CDR3 has 13 amino acids. Germline assignment: CDR1 MNHNY and CDR2 SVGAGI (reference sequence). The V end was cut by 6 bases, the J end by 2 bases, with 10 bases between. CDR3 residues: CASRPGAQETQYF. The CDR3 region has the DNA TGTGCCAGCAGACCGGGAGCACAAGAGACCCAGTACTTC.

This clonotype has a handful of counts. The chain employs TRBV4-1 and TRBJ1-4; 7 bases are a match to TRBD1. Germline-derived CDR1 and CDR2 are MGHRA and YSYEKL. The CDR3 totals 15 residues. V shed 1 base, J shed 7 bases, and the junction held 6 bases outside the gene matches. The CDR3 DNA follows: TGCGCCAGCAGCCAAGTGTACAGGGGCGGTGAAAAACTGTTTTTT. Amino acids: CASSQVYRGGEKLFF.

V usage is TRBV6-5 and J usage is TRBJ2-7; the D is unclear. Between the trimmed V and J ends, which lost 4 bases and 7 bases, there was a span of 11 bases. Per germline, CDR1 MNHEY and CDR2 SVGAGI. The CDR3 sequence is 12 residues long. DNA for the CDR3: TGTGCCAGCAGTTCTGCGACTGGAGAGCAGTACGTC. Amino acid sequence: CASSSATGEQYV.

This clonotype was seen a few times. This chain links TRBV7-9 with TRBJ1-1, with TRBD1 identical over 7 bases. Germline assignment: CDR1 SEHNR and CDR2 FQNEAQ (reference sequence). This CDR3 region has 15 residues. V trimming: 1 base; J trimming: 4 bases; junction bases outside the gene matches: 6. The CDR3, as DNA: TGTGCCAGCAGCTTAGGGCCAGGGGGGTTCACTGAAGCTTTCTTT. This codes for CASSLGPGGFTEAFF.

This sequence joins TRBV19 and TRBJ1-1; possible D gene TRBD1, 5 bases. V was clipped by 5 bases and J by 5 bases, with 15 bases between them. Germline assignment: CDR1 LNHDA and CDR2 SQIVND (reference sequence). CDR3 length: 14 residues. CDR3 nucleotides: TGTGCCAGTAGTCTCCCGGGGCTAGGAACTGAAGCTTTCTTT. It codes for CASSLPGLGTEAFF. Using reference TRBV19 and TRBJ1-1 for the parts outside the CDR3, the full variable domain is DGGITQSPKYLFRKEGQNVTLSCEQNLNHDAMYWYRQDPGQGLRLIYYSQIVNDFQKGDIAEGYSVSREKKESFPLTVTSAQKNPTAFYLCASSLPGLGTEAFFGQGTRLTVV.

This clonotype was seen many times. This sequence joins TRBV7-9 and TRBJ2-7; TRBD2 agrees at 11 bases. This CDR3 has 14 amino acids. Germline values: CDR1 SEHNR, CDR2 FQNEAQ (reference sequence). V was clipped by 5 bases and J by 10 bases; unmatched bases: 10. CDR3 bases: TGTGCCAGCAGCCCCCAGACTAGCGGGACGGCTCAGTACGTC. Its protein product is CASSPQTSGTAQYV.

This clonotype came up a few times. This chain connects TRBV7-9 to TRBJ2-4, with 8 bases lining up with TRBD1. This CDR3 has 16 residues. Germline CDR1 is SEHNR and CDR2 is FQNEAQ (reference sequence). V lost 5 bases and J lost 0; bases outside the gene matches: 6. DNA for the CDR3: TGTGCCAGCAGCCCGGACAGGGTGTCAGCCAAAAACATTCAGTACTTC. Encoded protein: CASSPDRVSAKNIQYF.

This clonotype was observed many times. The CDR3 spells CASSLKWAANEQFF. The CDR3 nucleotides are TGTGCCAGCAGTTTGAAGTGGGCGGCGAATGAGCAGTTCTTC. The rearrangement uses TRBV27 and TRBJ2-1; D is unclear. V was shortened by 3 bases and J by 7 bases, with 13 bases between the two germline ends. The germline gives CDR1 MNHEY, CDR2 SMNVEV (reference sequence). This CDR3 has 14 residues.

The V gene is TRBV10-3, the J gene TRBJ2-1, with D unclear. The CDR3 is 13 residues long. The V gene lost 1 base and the J gene lost 7 bases, with 8 bases spanning the gap. Looked up from germline, CDR1 is ENHRY and CDR2 is SYGVKD. CDR3 coding DNA: TGTGCCATCAGTGAGTTGAGCCCGAATGAGCAGTTCTTC. Translated, it gives CAISELSPNEQFF.

This clonotype was seen more than once but under ten times. The V and J genes are TRBV4-1 and TRBJ2-3, with TRBD2 matching 10 bases. The germline CDR1 and CDR2 sequences are MGHRA and YSYEKL. The CDR3 consists of 17 residues. V lost 3 bases to trimming and J lost 2 bases; unmatched junction nucleotides: 8. DNA of the CDR3: TGCGCCAGCAGCCAGATTAGCGGGGGGATCTCCACAGATACGCAGTATTTT. The encoded protein is CASSQISGGISTDTQYF.

This clonotype was found a few times. The genes are TRBV4-3 and TRBJ1-1, with a tentative D call TRBD1 (6 bases). This CDR3 is built from 17 residues. V dropped 0 bases and J dropped 0 bases, with 14 bases sitting between them. Germline V gene data show CDR1 as LGHNA and CDR2 as YSLEER. Here the CDR3 reads CASSQEVFGQMNTEAFF. CDR3 DNA: TGCGCCAGCAGCCAAGAGGTTTTTGGACAGATGAACACTGAAGCTTTCTTT.